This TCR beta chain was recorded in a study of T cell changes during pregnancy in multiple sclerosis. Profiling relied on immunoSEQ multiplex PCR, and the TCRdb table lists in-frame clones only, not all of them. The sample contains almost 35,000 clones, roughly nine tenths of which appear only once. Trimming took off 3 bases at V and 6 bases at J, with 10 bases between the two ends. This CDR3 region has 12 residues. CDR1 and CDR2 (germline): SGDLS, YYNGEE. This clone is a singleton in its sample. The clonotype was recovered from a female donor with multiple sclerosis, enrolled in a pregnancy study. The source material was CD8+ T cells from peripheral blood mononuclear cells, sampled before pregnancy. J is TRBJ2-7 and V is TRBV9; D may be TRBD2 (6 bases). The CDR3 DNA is TGTGCCAGCAGCGGCGCGGGAACCGAGCAGTACTTC. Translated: CASSGAGTEQYF. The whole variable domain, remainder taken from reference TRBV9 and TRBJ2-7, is DSGVTQTPKHLITATGQRVTLRCSPRSGDLSVYWYQQSLDQGLQFLIQYYNGEERAKGNILERFSAQQFPDLHSELNLSSLELGDSALYFCASSGAGTEQYFGPGTRLTVT.